This TCR beta chain originates from a study of T cells expressing NK-cell markers. Study observations and caveats: No clear determination of HCMV specificity was made for expanded NKG2C+ T cell clones.

A remark on this clonotype: No antigen is known for it.

In generating TCR beta cDNA, 5'RACE template switching with UMIs was used. From its re-call of the 5' RACE reads, TCRdb lists each CDR3 protein once, without DNA. The listing records approximately 380,000 distinct CDR3 sequences. The CDR3 sequence is 14 residues long. Per germline, CDR1 SNHLY and CDR2 FYNNEI. The clonotype was recovered from a man aged 18-70 years in good health. The chain employs TRBV2 and TRBJ2-4; TCRdb proposes TRBD1, but this gene call is untestable without DNA. The sample consisted of blood T cells: a sorted CD56 or NKG2C T cell subset, CD4+ or CD8+ T cells, or bulk PBMC T cells (not recorded which). The CDR3 loop reads CASKPGQRTGVQYF.